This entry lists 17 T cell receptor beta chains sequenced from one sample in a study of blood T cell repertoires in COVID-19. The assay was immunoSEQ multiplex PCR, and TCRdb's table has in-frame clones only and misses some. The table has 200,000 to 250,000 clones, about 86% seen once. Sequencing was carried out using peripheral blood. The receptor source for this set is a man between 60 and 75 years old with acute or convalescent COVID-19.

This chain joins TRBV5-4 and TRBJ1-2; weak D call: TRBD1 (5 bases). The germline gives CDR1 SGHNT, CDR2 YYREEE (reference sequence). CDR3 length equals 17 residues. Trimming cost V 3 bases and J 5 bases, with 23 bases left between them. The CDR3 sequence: CASSSGREGLTSYGYTF. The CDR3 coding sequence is TGTGCCAGCAGCTCTGGCAGGGAAGGTCTTACCAGTTATGGCTACACCTTC.

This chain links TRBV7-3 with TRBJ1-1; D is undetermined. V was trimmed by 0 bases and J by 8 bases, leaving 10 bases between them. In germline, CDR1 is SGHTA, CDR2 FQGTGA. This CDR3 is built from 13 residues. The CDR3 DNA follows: TGTGCCAGCAGCTTAACACCTAGCGAGGAAGCTTTCTTT. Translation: CASSLTPSEEAFF.

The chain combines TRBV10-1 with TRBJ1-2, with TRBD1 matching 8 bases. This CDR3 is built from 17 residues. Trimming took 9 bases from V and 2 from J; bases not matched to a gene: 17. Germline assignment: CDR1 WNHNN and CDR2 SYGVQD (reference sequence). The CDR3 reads CARPGQGHRSLNYGYTF. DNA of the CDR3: TGCGCCAGACCCGGACAGGGCCACCGCAGCCTCAACTATGGCTACACCTTC.

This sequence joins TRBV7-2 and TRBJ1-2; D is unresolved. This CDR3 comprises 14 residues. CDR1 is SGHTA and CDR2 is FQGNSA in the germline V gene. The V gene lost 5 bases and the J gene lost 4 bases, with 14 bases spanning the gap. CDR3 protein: CASSLLPSVYGYTF. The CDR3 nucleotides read TGTGCCAGCAGCCTCCTCCCCTCCGTCTATGGCTACACCTTC.

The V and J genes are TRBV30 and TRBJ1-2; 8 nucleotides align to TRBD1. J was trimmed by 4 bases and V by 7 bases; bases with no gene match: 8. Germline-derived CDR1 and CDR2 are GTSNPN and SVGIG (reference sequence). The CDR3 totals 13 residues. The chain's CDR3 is CASGQGEGYGYTF. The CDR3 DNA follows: TGTGCCTCCGGACAGGGCGAGGGCTATGGCTACACCTTC.

CDR3 region: CASSQAGRLQETQYF. DNA of the CDR3: TGCGCCAGCAGCCAAGCGGGGAGACTTCAAGAGACCCAGTACTTC. V gene TRBV4-3 combines with J gene TRBJ2-5; D perhaps matches TRBD2 (5 bases). CDR1 is LGHNA, CDR2 YSLEER, per germline. Trimming cost V 1 base and J 2 bases, with 11 bases left between them. This CDR3 region has 15 residues.

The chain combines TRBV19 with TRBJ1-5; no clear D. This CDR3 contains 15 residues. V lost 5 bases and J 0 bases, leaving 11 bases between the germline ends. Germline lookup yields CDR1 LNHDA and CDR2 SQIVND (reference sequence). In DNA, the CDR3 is TGTGCCAGTAGTCCCACCGACAATAGCAATCAGCCCCAGCATTTT. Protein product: CASSPTDNSNQPQHF. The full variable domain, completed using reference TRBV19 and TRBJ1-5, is DGGITQSPKYLFRKEGQNVTLSCEQNLNHDAMYWYRQDPGQGLRLIYYSQIVNDFQKGDIAEGYSVSREKKESFPLTVTSAQKNPTAFYLCASSPTDNSNQPQHFGDGTRLSIL.

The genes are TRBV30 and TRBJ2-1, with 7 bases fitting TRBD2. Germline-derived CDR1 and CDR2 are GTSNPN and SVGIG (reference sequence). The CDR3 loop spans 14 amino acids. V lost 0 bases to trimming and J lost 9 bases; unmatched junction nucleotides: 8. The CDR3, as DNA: TGTGCCTGGAGTGTACGTGGGAGGGCCGGTGAGCAGTTCTTC. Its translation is CAWSVRGRAGEQFF.

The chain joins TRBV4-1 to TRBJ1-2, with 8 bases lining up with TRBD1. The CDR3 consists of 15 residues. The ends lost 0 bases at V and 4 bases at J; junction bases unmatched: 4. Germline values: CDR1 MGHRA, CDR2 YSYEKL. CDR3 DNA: TGCGCCAGCAGCCAAGATTTAGGGACAGGCTATGGCTACACCTTC. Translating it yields CASSQDLGTGYGYTF.

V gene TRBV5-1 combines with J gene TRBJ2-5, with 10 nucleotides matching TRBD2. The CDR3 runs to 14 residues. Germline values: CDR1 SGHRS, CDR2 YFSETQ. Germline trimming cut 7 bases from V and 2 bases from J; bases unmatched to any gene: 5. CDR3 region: CASGASGSQETQYF. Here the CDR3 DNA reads TGCGCCAGCGGGGCTAGCGGGAGTCAAGAGACCCAGTACTTC. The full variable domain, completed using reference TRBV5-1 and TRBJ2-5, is KAGVTQTPRYLIKTRGQQVTLSCSPISGHRSVSWYQQTPGQGLQFLFEYFSETQRNKGNFPGRFSGRQFSNSRSEMNVSTLELGDSALYLCASGASGSQETQYFGPGTRLLVL.

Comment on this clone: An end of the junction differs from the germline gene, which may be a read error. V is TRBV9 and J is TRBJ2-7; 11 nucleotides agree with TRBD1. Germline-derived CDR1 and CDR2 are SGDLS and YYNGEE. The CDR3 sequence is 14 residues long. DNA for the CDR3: TGTGCCAGCAGCGTAGCCTCGGACAGGGGGCAACTCAACTTC. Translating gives CASSVASDRGQLNF. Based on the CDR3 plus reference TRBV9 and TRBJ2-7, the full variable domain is DSGVTQTPKHLITATGQRVTLRCSPRSGDLSVYWYQQSLDQGLQFLIQYYNGEERAKGNILERFSAQQFPDLHSELNLSSLELGDSALYFCASSVASDRGQLNFGPGTRLTVT.

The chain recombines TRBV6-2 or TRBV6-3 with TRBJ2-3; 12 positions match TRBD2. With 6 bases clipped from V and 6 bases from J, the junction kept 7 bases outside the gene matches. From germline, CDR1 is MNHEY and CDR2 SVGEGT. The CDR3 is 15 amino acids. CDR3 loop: CASSRLAGVSDTQYF. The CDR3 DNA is TGTGCCAGCAGCAGACTAGCGGGAGTTTCGGATACGCAGTATTTT.

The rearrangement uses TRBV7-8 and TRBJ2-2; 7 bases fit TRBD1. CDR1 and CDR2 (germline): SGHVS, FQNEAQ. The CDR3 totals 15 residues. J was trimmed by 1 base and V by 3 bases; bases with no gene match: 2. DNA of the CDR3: TGTGCCAGCAGCTTCGGGACAGTGAACACCGGGGAGCTGTTTTTT. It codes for CASSFGTVNTGELFF.

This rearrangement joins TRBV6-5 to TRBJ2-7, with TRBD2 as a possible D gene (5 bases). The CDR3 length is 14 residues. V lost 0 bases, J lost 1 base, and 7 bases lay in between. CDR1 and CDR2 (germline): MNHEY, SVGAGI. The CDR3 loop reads CASSYSLGSYEQYF. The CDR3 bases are TGTGCCAGCAGTTACTCACTAGGATCCTACGAGCAGTACTTC.

CDR3 DNA: TGTGCCAGCAGCGACGGGTCAGCTACTAATGAAAAACTGTTTTTT. Its protein is CASSDGSATNEKLFF. The chain has TRBV6-2 or TRBV6-3 and TRBJ1-4; D unclear. Germline V gene sequence: CDR1 MNHEY, CDR2 SVGEGT. Trimming removed 6 bases at V and 2 bases at J, with 13 bases between. The CDR3 has 15 amino acids.

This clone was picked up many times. The CDR3 DNA sequence: TGCAGCGTTGACCTTGGACAGTTAGGCTACACCTTC. It is translated as CSVDLGQLGYTF. The rearrangement links TRBV29-1 to TRBJ1-2; possibly TRBD1 for D (6 bases). Germline CDR1 SQVTM, CDR2 ANQGSEA. The CDR3 is 12 amino acids. V was clipped by 3 bases and J by 8 bases, with 13 bases between them.

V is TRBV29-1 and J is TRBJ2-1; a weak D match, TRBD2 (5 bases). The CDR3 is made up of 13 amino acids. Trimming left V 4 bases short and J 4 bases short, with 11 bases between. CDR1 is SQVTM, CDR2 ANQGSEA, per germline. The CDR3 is CSVADGGYNEQFF. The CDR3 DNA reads TGCAGCGTTGCTGACGGAGGATACAATGAGCAGTTCTTC.